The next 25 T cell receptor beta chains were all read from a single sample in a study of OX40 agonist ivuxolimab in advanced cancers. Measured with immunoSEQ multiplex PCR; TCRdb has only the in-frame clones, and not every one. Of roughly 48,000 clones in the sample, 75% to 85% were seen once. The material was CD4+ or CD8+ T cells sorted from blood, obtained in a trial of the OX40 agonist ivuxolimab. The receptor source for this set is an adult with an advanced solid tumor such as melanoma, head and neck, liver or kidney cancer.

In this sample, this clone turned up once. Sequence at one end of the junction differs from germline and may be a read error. DNA of the CDR3: TGTGCTAGCAGCTTAGGGATCCAGGGGGCACAGAATGAGCAGTTCTTC. Residues: CASSLGIQGAQNEQFF. The chain combines TRBV7-7 with TRBJ2-1; 8 bases line up with TRBD1. CDR1 and CDR2 from the germline V gene are SSHAT and FNYEAQ (reference sequence). The CDR3 runs to 16 residues.

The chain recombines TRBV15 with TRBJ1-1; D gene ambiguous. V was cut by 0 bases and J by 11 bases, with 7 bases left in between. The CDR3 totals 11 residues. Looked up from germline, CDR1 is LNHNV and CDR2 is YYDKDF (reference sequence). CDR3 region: CATSRDRGAFF. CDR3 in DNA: TGTGCCACCAGCAGAGATCGGGGTGCTTTCTTT.

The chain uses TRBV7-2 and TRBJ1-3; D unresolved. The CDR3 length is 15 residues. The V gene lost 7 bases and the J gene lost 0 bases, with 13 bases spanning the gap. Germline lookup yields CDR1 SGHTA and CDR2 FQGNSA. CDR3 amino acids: CASMNLFLSGNTIYF. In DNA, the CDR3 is TGTGCCAGCATGAACCTGTTCCTCTCTGGAAACACCATATATTTT.

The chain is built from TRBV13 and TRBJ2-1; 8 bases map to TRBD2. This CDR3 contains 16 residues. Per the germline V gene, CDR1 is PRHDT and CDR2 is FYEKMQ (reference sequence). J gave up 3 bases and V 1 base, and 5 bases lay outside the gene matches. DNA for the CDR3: TGTGCCAGCAGCTTAGTTACTAGCGGTGACTACAATGAGCAGTTCTTC. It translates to CASSLVTSGDYNEQFF.

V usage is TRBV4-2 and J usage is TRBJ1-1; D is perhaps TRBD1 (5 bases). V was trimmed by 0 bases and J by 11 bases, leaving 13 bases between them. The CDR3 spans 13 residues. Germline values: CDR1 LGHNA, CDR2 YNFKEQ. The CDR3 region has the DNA TGTGCCAGCAGCCAAGAGGGGGATAGGGGCGCTTTCTTT. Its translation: CASSQEGDRGAFF.

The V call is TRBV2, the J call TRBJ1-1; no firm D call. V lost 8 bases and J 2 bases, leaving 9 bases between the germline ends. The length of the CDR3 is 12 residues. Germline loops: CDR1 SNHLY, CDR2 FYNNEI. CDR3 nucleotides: TGTGCCAGCCTAGGTTTAAACACTGAAGCTTTCTTT. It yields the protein CASLGLNTEAFF.

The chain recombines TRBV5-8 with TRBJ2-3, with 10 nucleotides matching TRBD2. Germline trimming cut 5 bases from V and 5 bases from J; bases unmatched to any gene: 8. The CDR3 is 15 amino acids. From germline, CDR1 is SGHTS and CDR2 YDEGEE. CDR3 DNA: TGTGCCAGCAGTCGTAGCGGGGGGCAGGGAGATACGCAGTATTTT. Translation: CASSRSGGQGDTQYF.

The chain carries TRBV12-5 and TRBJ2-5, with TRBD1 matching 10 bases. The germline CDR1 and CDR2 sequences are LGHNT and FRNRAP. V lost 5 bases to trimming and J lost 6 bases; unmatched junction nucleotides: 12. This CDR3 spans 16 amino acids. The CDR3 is CASGPPGTGEMKTQYF. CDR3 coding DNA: TGTGCTAGTGGTCCCCCCGGGACAGGGGAAATGAAGACCCAGTACTTC. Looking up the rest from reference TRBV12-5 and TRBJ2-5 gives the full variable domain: DARVTQTPRHKVTEMGQEVTMRCQPILGHNTVFWYRQTMMQGLELLAYFRNRAPLDDSGMPKDRFSAEMPDATLATLKIQPSEPRDSAVYFCASGPPGTGEMKTQYFGPGTRLLVL.

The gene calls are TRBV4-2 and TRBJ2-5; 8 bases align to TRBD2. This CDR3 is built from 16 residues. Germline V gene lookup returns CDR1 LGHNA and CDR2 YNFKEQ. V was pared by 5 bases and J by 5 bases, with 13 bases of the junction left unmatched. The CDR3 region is CASSSRLAREGETQYF. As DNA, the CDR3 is TGTGCCAGCAGCTCCCGACTAGCGCGCGAAGGTGAGACCCAGTACTTC.

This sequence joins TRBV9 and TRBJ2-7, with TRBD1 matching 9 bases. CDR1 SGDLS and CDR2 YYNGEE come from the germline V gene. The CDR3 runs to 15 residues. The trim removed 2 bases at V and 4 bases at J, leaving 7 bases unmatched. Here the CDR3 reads CASSVDGTGLYEQYF. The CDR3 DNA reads TGTGCCAGCAGCGTTGACGGGACAGGGCTTTACGAGCAGTACTTC.

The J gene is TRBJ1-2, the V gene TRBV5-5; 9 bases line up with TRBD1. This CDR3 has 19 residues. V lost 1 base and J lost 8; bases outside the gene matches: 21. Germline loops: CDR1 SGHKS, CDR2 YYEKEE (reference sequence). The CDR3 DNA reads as TGTGCCAGCAGCTTGTTGCGACTCTTTTTGGGACAGGGTAGGAACGGCTACACCTTC. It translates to CASSLLRLFLGQGRNGYTF.

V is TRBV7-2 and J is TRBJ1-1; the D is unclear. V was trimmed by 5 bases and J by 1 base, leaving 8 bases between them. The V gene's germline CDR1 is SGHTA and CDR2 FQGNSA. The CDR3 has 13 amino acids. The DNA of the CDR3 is TGTGCCAGCAGCACGCAGTCGAACACTGAAGCTTTCTTT. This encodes CASSTQSNTEAFF.

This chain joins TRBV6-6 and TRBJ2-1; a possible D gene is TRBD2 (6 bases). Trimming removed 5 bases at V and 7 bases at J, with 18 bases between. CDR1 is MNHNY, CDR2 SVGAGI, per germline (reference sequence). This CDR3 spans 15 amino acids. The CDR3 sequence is CASSSPGLGFNEQFF. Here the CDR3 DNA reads TGTGCCAGCAGTAGCCCGGGACTCGGCTTTAATGAGCAGTTCTTC.

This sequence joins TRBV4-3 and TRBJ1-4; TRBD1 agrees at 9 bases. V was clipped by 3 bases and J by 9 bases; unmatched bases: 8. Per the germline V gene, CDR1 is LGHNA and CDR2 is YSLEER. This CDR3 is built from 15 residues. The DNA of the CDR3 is TGCGCCAGCAGCCAGCCCGGGACAGGGAGACAAAAACTGTTTTTT. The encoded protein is CASSQPGTGRQKLFF.

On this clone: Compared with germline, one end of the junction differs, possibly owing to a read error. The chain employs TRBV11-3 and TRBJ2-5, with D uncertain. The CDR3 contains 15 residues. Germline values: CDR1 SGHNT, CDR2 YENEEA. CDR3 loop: CASSLNYSSQDTQYF. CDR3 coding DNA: TGTGCCAGCAGCTTAAATTATAGTTCTCAAGATACCCAGTACTTC.

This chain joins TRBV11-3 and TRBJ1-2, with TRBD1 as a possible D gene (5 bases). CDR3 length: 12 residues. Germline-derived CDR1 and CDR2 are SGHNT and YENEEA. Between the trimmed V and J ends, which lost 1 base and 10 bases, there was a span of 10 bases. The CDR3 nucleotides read TGTGCCAGCAGCTTAGCAGGGTTGGACTACACCTTC. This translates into CASSLAGLDYTF.

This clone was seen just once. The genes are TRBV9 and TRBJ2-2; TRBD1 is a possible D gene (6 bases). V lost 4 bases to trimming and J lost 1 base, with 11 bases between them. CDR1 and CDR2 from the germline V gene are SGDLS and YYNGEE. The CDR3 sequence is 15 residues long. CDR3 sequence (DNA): TGTGCCAGCAGCCCCGGGACATTGAACACCGGGGAGCTGTTTTTT. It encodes CASSPGTLNTGELFF.

In DNA form, the CDR3 reads TGTGCCAGCAGCTTGGGCCAGGGAATAACTGAAGCTTTCTTT. Amino acids: CASSLGQGITEAFF. The chain recombines TRBV7-6 with TRBJ1-1; weak D call: TRBD1 (5 bases). Between the trimmed V and J ends, which lost 3 bases and 5 bases, there was a span of 13 bases. The CDR3 extends over 14 amino acids. Per the germline V gene, CDR1 is SGHVS and CDR2 is FNYEAQ. Complete variable domain (other parts from reference TRBV7-6 and TRBJ1-1): GAGVSQSPRYKVTKRGQDVALRCDPISGHVSLYWYRQALGQGPEFLTYFNYEAQQDKSGLPNDRFSAERPEGSISTLTIQRTEQRDSAMYRCASSLGQGITEAFFGQGTRLTVV.

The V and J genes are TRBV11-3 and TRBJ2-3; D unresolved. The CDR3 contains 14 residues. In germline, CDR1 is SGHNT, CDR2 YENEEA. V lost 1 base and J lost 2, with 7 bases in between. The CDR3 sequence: CASSLGPFTDTQYF. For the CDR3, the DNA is TGTGCCAGCAGCTTAGGGCCATTCACAGATACGCAGTATTTT.

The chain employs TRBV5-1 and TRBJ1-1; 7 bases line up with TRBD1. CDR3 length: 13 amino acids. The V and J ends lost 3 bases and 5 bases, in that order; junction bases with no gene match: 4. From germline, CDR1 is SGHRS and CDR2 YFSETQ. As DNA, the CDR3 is TGCGCCAGCAGCTCACAGGGGAGTACTGAAGCTTTCTTT. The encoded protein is CASSSQGSTEAFF.

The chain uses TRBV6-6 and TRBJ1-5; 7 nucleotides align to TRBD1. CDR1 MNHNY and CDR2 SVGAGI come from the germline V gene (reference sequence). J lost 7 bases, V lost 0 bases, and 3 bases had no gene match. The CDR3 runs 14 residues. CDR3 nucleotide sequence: TGTGCCAGCAGTTACTCAGGGGGCAGACAGCCCCAGCATTTT. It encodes CASSYSGGRQPQHF.

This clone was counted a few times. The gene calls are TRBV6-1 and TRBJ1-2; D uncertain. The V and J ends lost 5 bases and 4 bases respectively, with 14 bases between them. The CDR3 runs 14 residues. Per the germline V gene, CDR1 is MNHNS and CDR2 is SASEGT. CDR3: CASSTFVPFYGYTF. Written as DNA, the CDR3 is TGTGCCAGCAGTACCTTCGTCCCCTTCTATGGCTACACCTTC.

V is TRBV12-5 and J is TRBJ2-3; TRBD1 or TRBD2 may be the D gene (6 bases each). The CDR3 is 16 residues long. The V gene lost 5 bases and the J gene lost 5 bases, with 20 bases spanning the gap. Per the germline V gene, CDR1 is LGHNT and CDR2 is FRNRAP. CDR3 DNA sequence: TGTGCTAGTGGTACCTACACCGGGGGCCCTAGAGATACGCAGTATTTT. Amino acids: CASGTYTGGPRDTQYF. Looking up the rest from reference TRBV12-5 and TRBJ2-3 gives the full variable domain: DARVTQTPRHKVTEMGQEVTMRCQPILGHNTVFWYRQTMMQGLELLAYFRNRAPLDDSGMPKDRFSAEMPDATLATLKIQPSEPRDSAVYFCASGTYTGGPRDTQYFGPGTRLTVL.

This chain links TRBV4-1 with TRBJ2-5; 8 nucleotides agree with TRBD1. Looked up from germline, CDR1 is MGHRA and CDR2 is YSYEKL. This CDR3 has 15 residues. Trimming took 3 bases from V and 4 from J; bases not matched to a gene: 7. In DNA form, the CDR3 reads TGCGCCAGCAGCCAGCCGGACAGGGCACCAGAGACCCAGTACTTC. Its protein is CASSQPDRAPETQYF.

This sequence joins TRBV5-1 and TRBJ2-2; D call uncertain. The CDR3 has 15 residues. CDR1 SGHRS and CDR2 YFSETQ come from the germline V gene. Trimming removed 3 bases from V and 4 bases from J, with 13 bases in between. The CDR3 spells CASSYSGQSTGELFF. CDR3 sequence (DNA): TGCGCCAGCAGCTACTCCGGCCAAAGCACCGGGGAGCTGTTTTTT.